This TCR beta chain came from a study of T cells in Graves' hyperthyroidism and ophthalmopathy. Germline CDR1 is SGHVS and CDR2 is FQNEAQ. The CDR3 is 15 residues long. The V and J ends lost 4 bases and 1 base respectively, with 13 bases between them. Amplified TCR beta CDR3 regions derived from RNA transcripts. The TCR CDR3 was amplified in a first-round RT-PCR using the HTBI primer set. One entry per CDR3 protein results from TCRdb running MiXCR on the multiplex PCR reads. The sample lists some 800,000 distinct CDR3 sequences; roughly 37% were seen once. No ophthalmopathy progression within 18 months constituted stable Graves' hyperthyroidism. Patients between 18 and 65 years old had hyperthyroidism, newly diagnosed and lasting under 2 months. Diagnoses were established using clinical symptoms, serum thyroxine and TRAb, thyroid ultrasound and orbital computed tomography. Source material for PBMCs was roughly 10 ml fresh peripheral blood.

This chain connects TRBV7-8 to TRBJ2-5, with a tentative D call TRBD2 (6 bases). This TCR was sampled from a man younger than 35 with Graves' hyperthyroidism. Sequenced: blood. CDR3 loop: CASSSLGGAQETQYF. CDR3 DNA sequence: TGTGCCAGCAGCTCCCTGGGCGGGGCCCAAGAGACCCAGTACTTC.